The rows below give T cell receptor beta chains drawn from one sample of a study of shared clonotypes between healthy human individuals. The repertoire was sequenced with immunoSEQ multiplex PCR; TCRdb's copy has only in-frame clones and lacks some. The sample consists of roughly 2.2 million clones, around 92% of them appearing once. Material: naive CD4+ T cells from PBMCs. Every receptor here comes from a man aged 18 to 29 in good health. Some clones in this sample may be carry-over from other donors' samples. CDR3s include the opening cysteine and the closing phenylalanine or tryptophan. D genes are given only for firm matches. Clone size is given for some rows only: seen once, a few or many times, or a class if the clone is expanded.

TGTGCCAGTAGTAGTGACAGCGGGAGTGAAAAACTGTTTTTT CASSSDSGSEKLFF TRBJ1-4 NA NA TRBV19
TGTGCCACCAAACGCAGGGAGTCCTACGAGCAGTACTTC CATKRRESYEQYF TRBJ2-7 NA NA TRBV6-5
TGTGCCAGCAGCTTAGCTAACCCCCCAGGGGAGCAGTACTTC CASSLANPPGEQYF TRBJ2-7 NA NA TRBV7-8
TGTGCCAGCAGTACCCCGGGGGGTGGGGAAGAGACCCAGTACTTC CASSTPGGGEETQYF TRBJ2-5 NA TRBD2 TRBV27
TGTGCCAGCAAGACTAGCGGGAGGGAGACCCAGTACTTC CASKTSGRETQYF TRBJ2-5 NA TRBD2 TRBV11-1
TGTGCCAGCAGCCCCTCCGGTTCCTACGAGCAGTACTTC CASSPSGSYEQYF TRBJ2-7 NA NA TRBV7-3
TGTGCCAGTAGTATGAAACAGGGAAATGGCTACACCTTC CASSMKQGNGYTF TRBJ1-2 NA NA TRBV19
TGCGCCAGCAGCTTGAGGGAAACGCCACGCTCTGGGGCCAACGTCCTGACTTTC CASSLRETPRSGANVLTF TRBJ2-6 once NA TRBV5-1
TGTGCCAGCAGCTTGGTGGGCGGATCTTCGGAAAAACTGTTTTTT CASSLVGGSSEKLFF TRBJ1-4 NA NA TRBV5-5
TGTGCCTGGACCGAAGGCAGCTCCTATAATTCACCCCTCCACTTT CAWTEGSSYNSPLHF TRBJ1-6 NA NA TRBV30
TGTGCCAGCAGCTTACCATCCCAGGGGGCGGGGACCACAGATACGCAGTATTTT CASSLPSQGAGTTDTQYF TRBJ2-3 NA TRBD1 TRBV7-9
TGTGCCAGCAGCGCCCGCCTGGGGTCCCCCTACGAGCAGTACTTC CASSARLGSPYEQYF TRBJ2-7 NA NA TRBV11-1
TGTGCCATTAGGGAGTACGGGGACCAACTCTACAATGAGCAGTTCTTC CAIREYGDQLYNEQFF TRBJ2-1 NA NA TRBV10-3
TGTGCAAGTCGCTTAGGTAGTAGCGGGGCAAACAATGAGCAGTTCTTC CASRLGSSGANNEQFF TRBJ2-1 NA NA TRBV12-2
TGTGCCAGCATCGGGGGCCTTAACTATGGCTACACCTTC CASIGGLNYGYTF TRBJ1-2 NA NA TRBV28
TGTGCCAGCAGCTTAGGGGGCAGTCTTTACGAGCAGTACTTC CASSLGGSLYEQYF TRBJ2-7 NA NA TRBV7-2
TGTGCCAGCAGTTTAAATTATGGGACAGGGACCGGGGATACGCAGTATTTT CASSLNYGTGTGDTQYF TRBJ2-3 NA TRBD1 TRBV28
TGTGCCAGCAGCCAGGGCGGTAATGAAAAACTGTTTTTT CASSQGGNEKLFF TRBJ1-4 NA NA TRBV4-2